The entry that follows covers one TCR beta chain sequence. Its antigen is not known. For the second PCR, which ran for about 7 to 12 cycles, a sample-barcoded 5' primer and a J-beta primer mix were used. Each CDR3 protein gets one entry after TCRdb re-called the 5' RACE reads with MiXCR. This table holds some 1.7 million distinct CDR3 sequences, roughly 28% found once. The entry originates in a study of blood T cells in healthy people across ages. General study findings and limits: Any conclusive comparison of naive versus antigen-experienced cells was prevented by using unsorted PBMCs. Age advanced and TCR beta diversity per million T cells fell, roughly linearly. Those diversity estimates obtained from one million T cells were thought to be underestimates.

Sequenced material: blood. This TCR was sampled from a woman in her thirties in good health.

The DNA for the CDR3 is TGTGCCAGCAGCTTACTCGGAGGCTCTGAAAAACTGTTTTTT. Translating gives CASSLLGGSEKLFF. The chain is built from TRBV5-5 and TRBJ1-4; D is unresolved. V lost 2 bases and J lost 7, with 12 bases in between. The CDR3 is 14 residues long. Germline V gene lookup returns CDR1 SGHKS and CDR2 YYEKEE (reference sequence).